The 24 T cell receptor beta chains listed next were all sequenced from one sample in a study of shared clonotypes between healthy human individuals. Produced via immunoSEQ multiplex PCR; TCRdb's table is partial and in-frame only. The top ten clones hold around 1.4% of a sample with over a million clones, more than 60% of them seen once. The material sequenced was memory CD4+ T cells sorted from blood. Stated subset: CD45RA-negative fraction. The receptors were gathered from a man aged 18 to 29 in good health.

This chain links TRBV18 with TRBJ1-6, with TRBD1 matching 7 bases. CDR1 KGHSH and CDR2 LQKENI come from the germline V gene. V gave up 4 bases and J gave up 0 bases; unmatched junction bases: 9. The length of the CDR3 is 18 residues. CDR3 amino acids: CASSLGEGASSYNSPLHF. The CDR3 DNA sequence: TGTGCCAGCTCACTGGGCGAGGGGGCAAGCTCCTATAATTCACCCCTCCACTTT.

This clone has a single count. The J gene is TRBJ2-1, the V gene TRBV10-1; 9 positions match TRBD2. Germline CDR1 and CDR2: WNHNN and SYGVQD (reference sequence). The trim removed 4 bases at V and 1 base at J, leaving 2 bases unmatched. The CDR3 runs to 15 residues. The CDR3 protein is CASSASGGSYNEQFF. For the CDR3, the DNA is TGCGCCAGCAGTGCGAGCGGGGGGTCCTACAATGAGCAGTTCTTC.

V gene TRBV28 combines with J gene TRBJ1-1, with D hard to call. V lost 6 bases and J 3 bases, leaving 20 bases between the germline ends. Germline loops: CDR1 MDHEN, CDR2 SYDVKM. The CDR3 consists of 16 residues. CDR3 nucleotide sequence: TGTGCCAGCAGACCGACCCTAGGATCTCAGGACACTGAAGCTTTCTTT. It specifies CASRPTLGSQDTEAFF.

With regard to this clone: Other nucleotide sequences in the sample specify the same CDR3. This rearrangement joins TRBV2 to TRBJ2-3, with no clear D. The V gene's germline CDR1 is SNHLY and CDR2 FYNNEI. The CDR3 is made up of 13 amino acids. Trimming removed 2 bases at V and 3 bases at J, with 6 bases between. CDR3 in amino acids: CASSEIGTDTQYF. The CDR3, as DNA: TGTGCCAGCAGTGAAATTGGAACAGATACGCAGTATTTT.

This clone was recorded only once. The chain uses TRBV5-1 and TRBJ2-6, with 7 bases lining up with TRBD2. Trimming cost V 6 bases and J 2 bases; bases outside gene matches: 5. The V gene's germline CDR1 is SGHRS and CDR2 YFSETQ. The CDR3 consists of 15 residues. CDR3 residues: CASIPGGPGANVLTF. CDR3 bases: TGCGCCAGCATCCCGGGGGGTCCTGGGGCCAACGTCCTGACTTTC.

The chain carries TRBV5-6 and TRBJ2-7; D call uncertain. The V gene's germline CDR1 is SGHDT and CDR2 YYEEEE. V lost 2 bases and J lost 3, with 6 bases in between. The CDR3 loop spans 12 amino acids. The CDR3 DNA is TGTGCCAGCAGCTTCCAGGACTACGAGCAGTACTTC. It specifies CASSFQDYEQYF.

This clone was detected only once. The rearrangement links TRBV6-1 to TRBJ1-6; D remains unclear. The CDR3 is made up of 16 amino acids. V shed 2 bases and J shed 6 bases, with 14 bases lying between them. CDR1 is MNHNS and CDR2 is SASEGT in the germline V gene. The CDR3 reads CASSESGVHANSPLHF. For the CDR3, the DNA is TGTGCCAGCAGTGAAAGTGGGGTTCATGCTAATTCACCCCTCCACTTT.

This sequence joins TRBV4-1 and TRBJ1-4, with 9 bases lining up with TRBD1. V was pared by 2 bases and J by 0 bases, with 7 bases of the junction left unmatched. The CDR3 is made up of 18 amino acids. Germline CDR1 MGHRA, CDR2 YSYEKL. The CDR3 region has the DNA TGCGCCAGCAGCCAATTCGCACAGGGGGCCGCAACTAATGAAAAACTGTTTTTT. It yields the protein CASSQFAQGAATNEKLFF.

The V gene is TRBV27, the J gene TRBJ2-3; D is undetermined. Per germline, CDR1 MNHEY and CDR2 SMNVEV (reference sequence). There are 13 residues in the CDR3. V was clipped by 6 bases and J by 5 bases, with 12 bases between them. The CDR3 sequence: CASSLSWLDTQYF. DNA of the CDR3: TGTGCCAGCAGCCTTAGTTGGTTAGATACGCAGTATTTT.

The V call is TRBV19, the J call TRBJ1-5; D not resolved. V was clipped by 10 bases and J by 4 bases, with 20 bases between them. This CDR3 spans 15 amino acids. Germline loops: CDR1 LNHDA, CDR2 SQIVND (reference sequence). The CDR3 region is CATKDGGPSNQPQHF. The CDR3 coding sequence is TGTGCCACCAAGGACGGAGGCCCTTCGAATCAGCCCCAGCATTTT.

The V call is TRBV10-3, the J call TRBJ2-7; 14 positions match TRBD2. CDR3 length equals 15 residues. Germline CDR1 is ENHRY and CDR2 is SYGVKD. V shed 2 bases, J shed 6 bases, and the junction held 3 bases outside the gene matches. The CDR3 nucleotides are TGTGCCATCAGTGAGCGACTAGCGGGAGGGGGCGAGCAGTACTTC. It is translated as CAISERLAGGGEQYF.

This clone was seen many times. The chain joins TRBV5-1 to TRBJ2-3, with TRBD2 as a possible D gene (6 bases). The CDR3 spans 16 residues. Trimming removed 3 bases at V and 3 bases at J, with 17 bases between. In germline, CDR1 is SGHRS, CDR2 YFSETQ. CDR3 residues: CASSSGDMSPTDTQYF. In DNA form, the CDR3 reads TGCGCCAGCAGCTCGGGGGATATGAGCCCAACAGATACGCAGTATTTT.

This clone was counted many times. The CDR3 protein is CASSARSTITGELFF. The CDR3 DNA sequence: TGTGCCAGCAGCGCCCGATCGACCATCACCGGGGAGCTGTTTTTT. This sequence joins TRBV14 and TRBJ2-2; D gene unclear. The CDR3 contains 15 residues. V lost 5 bases and J 4 bases, leaving 14 bases between the germline ends. Germline CDR1 SGHDN, CDR2 FVKESK.

With respect to this clone: Other nucleotide sequences from this sample produce the same CDR3. The rearrangement joins TRBV28 to TRBJ1-3; D gene unclear. The germline V and J ends were trimmed by 5 bases and 0 bases, with 8 bases remaining between them. Germline V gene lookup returns CDR1 MDHEN and CDR2 SYDVKM. This CDR3 is 14 amino acids long. CDR3 sequence reads: CASSPVSSGNTIYF. CDR3 sequence (DNA): TGTGCCAGCAGTCCCGTTAGCTCTGGAAACACCATATATTTT. The entire variable domain, with the rest obtained from reference TRBV28 and TRBJ1-3, is as follows: DVKVTQSSRYLVKRTGEKVFLECVQDMDHENMFWYRQDPGLGLRLIYFSYDVKMKEKGDIPEGYSVSREKKERFSLILESASTNQTSMYLCASSPVSSGNTIYFGEGSWLTVV.

This clone appeared once. The gene calls are TRBV27 and TRBJ2-5; TRBD2 matches at 10 bases. V lost 4 bases, J lost 5 bases, and 13 bases stayed unmatched. From germline, CDR1 is MNHEY and CDR2 SMNVEV (reference sequence). This CDR3 is built from 17 residues. The CDR3 is CASSYPPRLAGIETQYF. In DNA, the CDR3 is TGTGCCAGCAGTTATCCCCCCCGACTAGCGGGCATCGAGACCCAGTACTTC.

A remark on this clone: The same CDR3 can be traced to other DNA sequences in this sample. The V and J genes are TRBV5-4 and TRBJ1-6; 7 bases fit TRBD1. The CDR3 runs 14 residues. CDR1 is SGHNT, CDR2 YYREEE, per germline (reference sequence). V lost 0 bases and J lost 10; bases outside the gene matches: 4. CDR3 bases: TGTGCCAGCAGCTTGGGACAGGGAAGGTCACCCCTCCACTTT. Translation: CASSLGQGRSPLHF.

Comment on this clone: A far bigger clonotype differs at one base, so this is likely a read error. Other DNA sequences within the sample encode an identical CDR3. J is TRBJ1-3 and V is TRBV11-2; D is possibly TRBD1 (5 bases). The CDR3 spans 15 residues. The V end was cut by 1 base, the J end by 0 bases, with 7 bases between. Germline lookup yields CDR1 SGHAT and CDR2 FQNNGV. The CDR3 is CASSLAGGSGNTIYF. CDR3 in DNA: TGTGCCAGCAGCTTAGCCGGGGGCTCTGGAAACACCATATATTTT.

The chain uses TRBV28 and TRBJ2-1; D not resolved. The germline V gene encodes CDR1 MDHEN and CDR2 SYDVKM. Trimming pared 4 bases from V and 7 bases from J, leaving 8 bases between. This CDR3 region has 12 residues. The CDR3 region is CASSSGRNEQFF. CDR3 DNA sequence: TGTGCCAGCAGTTCCGGACGTAATGAGCAGTTCTTC.

The gene calls are TRBV9 and TRBJ1-4; perhaps TRBD1 as D (6 bases). With 0 bases removed from V and 5 bases from J, the gap between germline ends came to 17 bases. The CDR3 sequence is 17 residues long. Germline V gene lookup returns CDR1 SGDLS and CDR2 YYNGEE. CDR3 sequence reads: CASSVVGHMAENEKLFF. For the CDR3, the DNA is TGTGCCAGCAGCGTAGTGGGACACATGGCGGAGAATGAAAAACTGTTTTTT. Full variable domain (outside the CDR3, taken from reference TRBV9 and TRBJ1-4): DSGVTQTPKHLITATGQRVTLRCSPRSGDLSVYWYQQSLDQGLQFLIQYYNGEERAKGNILERFSAQQFPDLHSELNLSSLELGDSALYFCASSVVGHMAENEKLFFGSGTQLSVL.

The CDR3 DNA reads as TGTGCCAGCTCTCCCAGACAGTCCTACGAGCAGTACTTC. Amino acids: CASSPRQSYEQYF. The chain joins TRBV28 to TRBJ2-7; D is perhaps TRBD1 (5 bases). V was shortened by 8 bases and J by 1 base, with 12 bases between the two germline ends. This CDR3 spans 13 amino acids. Germline loops: CDR1 MDHEN, CDR2 SYDVKM.

A word on this clone: Other nucleotide sequences in the sample specify the same CDR3. This chain uses TRBV4-1 with TRBJ2-3, with 8 bases matching TRBD2. Germline lookup yields CDR1 MGHRA and CDR2 YSYEKL. Trimming took 4 bases from V and 3 from J; bases not matched to a gene: 3. The CDR3 runs 14 residues. CDR3 loop: CASSLAGRTDTQYF. CDR3 nucleotide sequence: TGCGCCAGCAGCCTAGCGGGACGGACAGATACGCAGTATTTT.

V is TRBV10-3 and J is TRBJ2-3, with 7 bases lining up with TRBD1. The germline V gene has CDR1 ENHRY and CDR2 SYGVKD. This CDR3 region has 14 residues. J lost 2 bases, V lost 4 bases, and 3 bases had no gene match. The CDR3 nucleotides are TGTGCCATCAGTGTCGGGACAGACACAGATACGCAGTATTTT. This codes for CAISVGTDTDTQYF.

V is TRBV11-2 and J is TRBJ2-3; 7 bases match TRBD2. J was trimmed by 5 bases and V by 5 bases; bases with no gene match: 7. This CDR3 contains 14 residues. CDR1 and CDR2 (germline): SGHAT, FQNNGV. As DNA, the CDR3 is TGTGCCAGCAGCCGGACTAGAGGGGAAGATACGCAGTATTTT. Its protein product is CASSRTRGEDTQYF.

The chain has TRBV15 and TRBJ1-4, with 8 nucleotides matching TRBD1. The V segment lost 8 bases and the J segment 8 bases; nucleotides outside the gene matches: 4. The CDR3 runs to 12 residues. CDR1 is LNHNV and CDR2 is YYDKDF in the germline V gene (reference sequence). The CDR3 spells CATQQGEEKLFF. The CDR3 region has the DNA TGTGCCACCCAACAGGGGGAAGAAAAACTGTTTTTT.